A single T cell receptor beta chain is shown here with its context. Next came a second PCR, run for roughly 6 to 11 cycles, which used a sample-barcoded 5' primer along with a J-beta primer mix. Tags on each cDNA molecule came from a template-switch adaptor with 12 random nucleotides. MiXCR, run by TCRdb on the 5' RACE reads, gives a single entry per CDR3 protein. Counted here are around 1.5 million distinct CDR3 sequences, 35% to 45% occurring once; the ten biggest clones make up 7.9%. CDR1 is MDHEN and CDR2 is SYDVKM in the germline V gene. Trimming took 3 bases from V and 6 from J, leaving 14 bases between them. CDR3 length: 14 residues. Total RNA amounts of at least 6 micrograms were extracted per sample. The sample originates from a study of blood T cells in healthy people across ages.

The receptor comes from a young woman in good health. J is TRBJ2-5 and V is TRBV28, with no clear D. The source material was blood. The CDR3 is CASSLPALSKTQYF. DNA of the CDR3: TGTGCCAGCAGTTTGCCAGCACTTTCGAAGACCCAGTACTTC.